These 21 T cell receptor beta chains originate from one sample sequenced in a study of T-cell reconstitution after alpha-beta-depleted transplantation in children. Construction of the TCRbeta library involved unique molecular identifiers. TCRdb re-called the PCR reads with MiXCR, one entry per CDR3 protein. This table has about a million distinct CDR3 sequences, around 30% appearing once. Material: PBMCs, mostly from graft donor cells, obtained 360 days after TCRalphabeta/CD19-depleted stem cell transplant. These receptors all stem from a boy in the first two years of life who had a stem cell transplant for SCID, so the T cells may come from the graft donor.

This clonotype was seen once. The V call is TRBV19, the J call TRBJ2-7, with 7 nucleotides matching TRBD2. This CDR3 contains 16 residues. CDR1 is LNHDA, CDR2 SQIVND, per germline (reference sequence). V shed 8 bases and J 4 bases; nucleotides not matched to a gene: 17. CDR3 bases: TGTGCCAGTTCCATATCCGGGAGGCCGGACTTTTACGAGCAGTACTTC. It specifies CASSISGRPDFYEQYF. The complete variable domain, with remaining parts taken from reference TRBV19 and TRBJ2-7, reads DGGITQSPKYLFRKEGQNVTLSCEQNLNHDAMYWYRQDPGQGLRLIYYSQIVNDFQKGDIAEGYSVSREKKESFPLTVTSAQKNPTAFYLCASSISGRPDFYEQYFGPGTRLTVT.

The J gene is TRBJ2-7, the V gene TRBV12-3 or TRBV12-4; TRBD1 agrees at 10 bases. The CDR3 covers 15 residues. The ends lost 4 bases at V and 2 bases at J; junction bases unmatched: 5. This chain's CDR3 is CASSSDRGLTYEQYF. CDR3 DNA sequence: TGTGCCAGCAGTTCAGACAGGGGGCTCACCTACGAGCAGTACTTC.

This clonotype has only a few counts. The chain uses TRBV5-1 and TRBJ1-1; 9 bases map to TRBD1. Losses at the gene ends were 3 bases for V and 6 bases for J; bases not matched to a gene: 6. The CDR3 has 14 amino acids. CDR1 and CDR2 (germline): SGHRS, YFSETQ. This chain's CDR3 is CASSSTGGVPEAFF. In DNA form, the CDR3 reads TGCGCCAGCAGCTCCACAGGGGGCGTCCCTGAAGCTTTCTTT.

The chain recombines TRBV4-1 with TRBJ1-2; D is ambiguous. From germline, CDR1 is MGHRA and CDR2 YSYEKL. The CDR3 covers 17 residues. The V gene lost 0 bases and the J gene lost 2 bases, with 16 bases spanning the gap. CDR3 nucleotide sequence: TGCGCCAGCAGCCAAGATTTCGTTTATAGGGCCAACTATGGCTACACCTTC. Translation: CASSQDFVYRANYGYTF.

The rearrangement joins TRBV5-1 to TRBJ2-5; D unclear. Trimming cost V 4 bases and J 2 bases, with 9 bases left between them. CDR1 is SGHRS and CDR2 is YFSETQ in the germline V gene. This CDR3 is built from 13 residues. The chain's CDR3 is CASSNPEQETQYF. The CDR3 region has the DNA TGCGCCAGCAGCAACCCGGAGCAAGAGACCCAGTACTTC.

This clonotype was counted a few times. This sequence joins TRBV18 and TRBJ2-6; 7 bases align to TRBD1. The CDR3 totals 17 residues. Looked up from germline, CDR1 is KGHSH and CDR2 is LQKENI. Trimming cost V 4 bases and J 0 bases; bases outside gene matches: 6. For the CDR3, the DNA is TGTGCCAGCTCACGGACAGGCGGTAACTCTGGGGCCAACGTCCTGACTTTC. Its protein product is CASSRTGGNSGANVLTF.

This clonotype showed up just a few times. V is TRBV12-3 or TRBV12-4 and J is TRBJ2-1; D is possibly TRBD1 or TRBD2 (5 bases each). This CDR3 comprises 16 residues. Trimming took 3 bases from V and 8 from J, leaving 20 bases between them. The chain's CDR3 is CASSFPEGFGSDEQFF. The DNA for the CDR3 is TGTGCCAGCAGTTTTCCCGAGGGGTTTGGATCAGATGAGCAGTTCTTC.

The chain couples TRBV4-2 to TRBJ1-2, with D tentatively TRBD1 (5 bases). The V gene's germline CDR1 is LGHNA and CDR2 YNFKEQ. This CDR3 comprises 16 residues. The V and J ends lost 0 bases and 4 bases respectively, with 15 bases between them. CDR3 nucleotides: TGTGCCAGCAGCCAAGAATCTTTCAGGGATGGCTATGGCTACACCTTC. This codes for CASSQESFRDGYGYTF.

This clonotype occurred a few times. V and J are TRBV20-1 and TRBJ1-1; 7 positions match TRBD1. Trimming removed 5 bases from V and 5 bases from J; junction bases left unmatched: 5. CDR3 length equals 12 residues. Germline CDR1 DFQATT, CDR2 SNEGSKA (reference sequence). DNA of the CDR3: TGCAGTGCTCGGACAGGAGGGACTGAAGCTTTCTTT. Encoded protein: CSARTGGTEAFF.

This clonotype turned up a few times. The V and J genes are TRBV5-1 and TRBJ2-2; unclear D gene. V lost 4 bases to trimming and J lost 3 bases, with 10 bases between them. The CDR3 extends over 14 amino acids. The germline V gene has CDR1 SGHRS and CDR2 YFSETQ. CDR3 amino acids: CASSRQEYTGELFF. The CDR3 coding sequence is TGCGCCAGCAGCAGGCAAGAGTACACCGGGGAGCTGTTTTTT. Combining the CDR3 with reference TRBV5-1 and TRBJ2-2 gives the whole variable domain KAGVTQTPRYLIKTRGQQVTLSCSPISGHRSVSWYQQTPGQGLQFLFEYFSETQRNKGNFPGRFSGRQFSNSRSEMNVSTLELGDSALYLCASSRQEYTGELFFGEGSRLTVL.

J is TRBJ2-7 and V is TRBV10-2, with TRBD2 matching 11 bases. V gave up 7 bases and J gave up 7 bases; unmatched junction bases: 9. This CDR3 comprises 14 residues. Germline CDR1 is WSHSY and CDR2 is SAAADI. The CDR3 is CASKSSGGPWEQYF. In DNA form, the CDR3 reads TGCGCCAGCAAATCTAGCGGGGGGCCGTGGGAGCAGTACTTC.

The rearrangement joins TRBV6-2 or TRBV6-3 to TRBJ2-1; 12 nucleotides agree with TRBD2. V gave up 7 bases and J gave up 4 bases; unmatched junction bases: 11. Germline V gene data show CDR1 as MNHEY and CDR2 as SVGEGT. This CDR3 region has 17 residues. This CDR3 is CASTKALAGGVYNEQFF. In nucleotides, the CDR3 is TGTGCCAGCACCAAGGCACTAGCGGGGGGCGTGTACAATGAGCAGTTCTTC.

This clonotype showed up just a few times. The J gene is TRBJ1-2, the V gene TRBV12-3 or TRBV12-4; the match to TRBD1 covers 7 bases. V shed 6 bases, J shed 2 bases, and the junction held 21 bases outside the gene matches. CDR3 length: 19 amino acids. CDR3 sequence: CASRFQTQGTRLLNYGYTF. In DNA, the CDR3 is TGTGCCAGCAGGTTTCAGACACAGGGGACTCGTCTTTTGAACTATGGCTACACCTTC.

This clonotype was counted a few times. V and J are TRBV12-3 or TRBV12-4 and TRBJ1-1, with 8 bases lining up with TRBD1. The CDR3 contains 14 residues. V dropped 3 bases and J dropped 4; count of bases not matched to a gene: 4. The CDR3 sequence is CASSLRGQVTEAFF. The CDR3 DNA reads as TGTGCCAGCAGTTTGAGGGGACAGGTCACTGAAGCTTTCTTT.

This clonotype was found a few times. V is TRBV28 and J is TRBJ2-7; D may match TRBD1 or TRBD2 (5 bases each). The CDR3 length is 15 residues. Germline CDR1 reads MDHEN; CDR2 reads SYDVKM. Between the trimmed V and J ends, which lost 4 bases and 2 bases, there was a span of 15 bases. CDR3 DNA: TGTGCCAGCAGTTCCCGGGACCCATCCCCCTACGAGCAGTACTTC. Encoded protein: CASSSRDPSPYEQYF. The full variable domain, rest sourced from reference TRBV28 and TRBJ2-7, is DVKVTQSSRYLVKRTGEKVFLECVQDMDHENMFWYRQDPGLGLRLIYFSYDVKMKEKGDIPEGYSVSREKKERFSLILESASTNQTSMYLCASSSRDPSPYEQYFGPGTRLTVT.

The chain joins TRBV12-3 or TRBV12-4 to TRBJ2-7, with D possibly matching TRBD2 (5 bases). The CDR3 contains 14 residues. V was pared by 7 bases and J by 7 bases, with 20 bases between. Here the CDR3 reads CASNSGGEPREQYF. For the CDR3, the DNA is TGTGCCAGCAATTCAGGAGGCGAGCCCCGAGAGCAGTACTTC.

This chain uses TRBV27 with TRBJ2-7, with 9 bases fitting TRBD1. The CDR3 sequence is 13 residues long. Looked up from germline, CDR1 is MNHEY and CDR2 is SMNVEV (reference sequence). The V gene end was trimmed by 3 bases and the J gene end by 5 bases; junction bases not matched to a gene: 2. The CDR3: CASSFGTGNEQYF. The CDR3 DNA reads as TGTGCCAGCAGTTTTGGGACAGGGAACGAGCAGTACTTC.

The chain has TRBV6-5 and TRBJ1-5; D is unclear. V lost 4 bases and J 9 bases, leaving 10 bases between the germline ends. The germline CDR1 and CDR2 sequences are MNHEY and SVGAGI. This CDR3 spans 12 amino acids. The chain's CDR3 is CASSSLVGPQHF. The CDR3 DNA is TGTGCCAGCAGTTCCCTCGTCGGGCCCCAGCATTTT.

In its sample, this clonotype was seen many times. This chain connects TRBV6-1 to TRBJ1-1, with unresolved D. Trimming left V 5 bases short and J 2 bases short, with 12 bases between. CDR3 size: 14 residues. Germline CDR1 is MNHNS and CDR2 is SASEGT. The CDR3 DNA follows: TGTGCCAGCAGTCGGGGTGGGGTAAACACTGAAGCTTTCTTT. This sequence encodes CASSRGGVNTEAFF.

This clonotype was seen more than once but under ten times. This chain connects TRBV19 to TRBJ2-1; D is unclear. The CDR3 has 11 amino acids. Trimming removed 2 bases from V and 8 bases from J, with 4 bases in between. CDR1 and CDR2 (germline): LNHDA, SQIVND (reference sequence). The chain's CDR3 is CASSIRYEQFF. CDR3 bases: TGTGCCAGTAGTATACGGTATGAGCAGTTCTTC.

The chain recombines TRBV5-1 with TRBJ2-1, with D perhaps given as TRBD1 or TRBD2 (5 bases each). Germline lookup yields CDR1 SGHRS and CDR2 YFSETQ. The CDR3 contains 16 residues. The V end lost 4 bases, the J end lost 3 bases, and 17 bases lay between the germline ends. Here the CDR3 reads CASSEDAPGGYNEQFF. CDR3 DNA: TGCGCCAGCAGCGAGGACGCCCCTGGGGGCTACAATGAGCAGTTCTTC.